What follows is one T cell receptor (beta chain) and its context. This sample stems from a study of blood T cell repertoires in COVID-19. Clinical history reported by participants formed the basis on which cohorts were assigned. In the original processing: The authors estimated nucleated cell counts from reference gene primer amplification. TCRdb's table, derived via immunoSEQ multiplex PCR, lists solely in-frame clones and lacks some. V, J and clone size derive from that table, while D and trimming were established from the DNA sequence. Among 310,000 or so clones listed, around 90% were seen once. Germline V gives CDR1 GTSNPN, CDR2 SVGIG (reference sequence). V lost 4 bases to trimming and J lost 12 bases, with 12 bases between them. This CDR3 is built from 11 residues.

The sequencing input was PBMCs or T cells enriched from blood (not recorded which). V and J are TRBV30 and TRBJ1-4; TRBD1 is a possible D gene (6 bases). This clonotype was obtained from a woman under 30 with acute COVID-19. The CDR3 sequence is CAWNDGGQLFF. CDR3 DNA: TGTGCCTGGAACGACGGGGGGCAACTGTTTTTT.